The 14 T cell receptor beta chains below all came from one sample that was sequenced in a study of blood T cell repertoires in COVID-19. Data came from immunoSEQ multiplex PCR; TCRdb stores just in-frame clones and leaves some out. This sample has 90,000 to 120,000 clones, with approximately 70% found just once. The specimen sequenced was peripheral blood. These receptors were taken from a man older than 75 with acute or convalescent COVID-19.

V and J are TRBV19 and TRBJ2-7, with TRBD2 as a possible D gene (5 bases). Between the trimmed V and J ends, which lost 1 base and 3 bases, there was a span of 10 bases. The V gene's germline CDR1 is LNHDA and CDR2 SQIVND (reference sequence). The CDR3 contains 14 residues. The DNA of the CDR3 is TGTGCCAGTAGTATAGCTGGACTTAACTACGAGCAGTACTTC. It is translated as CASSIAGLNYEQYF.

This chain joins TRBV7-6 and TRBJ2-7; TRBD1 agrees at 9 bases. This CDR3 has 13 residues. The V and J ends lost 5 bases and 5 bases, in that order; junction bases with no gene match: 4. In germline, CDR1 is SGHVS, CDR2 FNYEAQ. The CDR3 coding sequence is TGTGCCAGCAGCCTACAGGGGGCTGACGAGCAGTACTTC. Its translation: CASSLQGADEQYF.

This rearrangement joins TRBV10-3 to TRBJ1-1; D not certain. Germline-derived CDR1 and CDR2 are ENHRY and SYGVKD. This CDR3 comprises 14 residues. Trimming cost V 0 bases and J 4 bases, with 9 bases left between them. This CDR3 reads CAISESRAGTEAFF. The CDR3 nucleotides read TGTGCCATCAGTGAGTCGCGGGCGGGCACTGAAGCTTTCTTT.

The chain recombines TRBV3-1 (or the pseudogene TRBV3-2) with TRBJ1-2; 7 bases agree with TRBD1. Germline loops: CDR1 LGHDT, CDR2 YNNKEL (reference sequence). There are 13 residues in the CDR3. The V segment lost 5 bases and the J segment 7 bases; nucleotides outside the gene matches: 7. In DNA form, the CDR3 reads TGTGCCAGCAGCTTCACAGGGGTCTCTGGCTACACCTTC. Translation gives CASSFTGVSGYTF.

A note on this clone: This same CDR3 is encoded by further DNA sequences in the sample. V usage is TRBV19 and J usage is TRBJ1-5, with no clear D. The V end lost 3 bases, the J end lost 4 bases, and 10 bases lay between the germline ends. This CDR3 contains 14 residues. Germline CDR1 LNHDA, CDR2 SQIVND (reference sequence). The CDR3: CASSMEVGNQPQHF. In DNA, the CDR3 is TGTGCCAGTAGTATGGAGGTCGGTAATCAGCCCCAGCATTTT.

The CDR3 DNA follows: TGTGCCAGCAGCCTTCGGGTGGATGAGCAGTTCTTC. It is translated as CASSLRVDEQFF. The V gene is TRBV12-3 or TRBV12-4, the J gene TRBJ2-1; no firm D call. The CDR3 is 12 amino acids. V lost 6 bases to trimming and J lost 8 bases, with 11 bases between them.

This clone was picked up a small number of times. V is TRBV15 and J is TRBJ1-4; weak D call: TRBD1 (5 bases). Germline CDR1 reads LNHNV; CDR2 reads YYDKDF (reference sequence). The V and J ends lost 0 bases and 4 bases respectively, with 12 bases between them. The CDR3 is 16 amino acids. CDR3: CATSRDQQVRNEKLFF. CDR3 DNA: TGTGCCACCAGCAGAGATCAACAGGTCCGTAATGAAAAACTGTTTTTT.

The rearrangement links TRBV7-6 to TRBJ2-5; D remains unclear. CDR1 and CDR2 (germline): SGHVS, FNYEAQ. There are 11 residues in the CDR3. Trimming left V 5 bases short and J 5 bases short, with 6 bases between. The CDR3 DNA sequence: TGTGCCAGCAGCGAGAGGGAGACCCAGTACTTC. Its translation is CASSERETQYF.

The genes are TRBV7-9 and TRBJ2-1, with 9 nucleotides matching TRBD2. From germline, CDR1 is SEHNR and CDR2 FQNEAQ (reference sequence). The V and J ends lost 5 bases and 2 bases, in that order; junction bases with no gene match: 7. The CDR3 runs 16 residues. The DNA of the CDR3 is TGTGCCAGCAGCCTGACTAGCGGCACCGCCTACAATGAGCAGTTCTTC. The encoded protein is CASSLTSGTAYNEQFF.

The rearrangement uses TRBV28 and TRBJ1-1; D is unclear. This CDR3 region has 14 residues. V dropped 2 bases and J dropped 1 base, with 8 bases sitting between them. Looked up from germline, CDR1 is MDHEN and CDR2 is SYDVKM. The CDR3 sequence: CASSLVAPNTEAFF. The CDR3 bases are TGTGCCAGCAGTTTAGTGGCCCCGAACACTGAAGCTTTCTTT. Together with reference TRBV28 and TRBJ1-1, the CDR3 gives the full variable domain: DVKVTQSSRYLVKRTGEKVFLECVQDMDHENMFWYRQDPGLGLRLIYFSYDVKMKEKGDIPEGYSVSREKKERFSLILESASTNQTSMYLCASSLVAPNTEAFFGQGTRLTVV.

This rearrangement joins TRBV5-6 to TRBJ2-7, with D unclear. V lost 0 bases and J lost 7, with 8 bases in between. The CDR3 extends over 12 amino acids. The V gene's germline CDR1 is SGHDT and CDR2 YYEEEE. CDR3: CASSLDRREQYF. CDR3 bases: TGTGCCAGCAGCTTGGATCGCAGGGAGCAGTACTTC.

The J gene is TRBJ1-2, the V gene TRBV6-6; D is unresolved. This CDR3 region has 12 residues. V lost 8 bases, J lost 5 bases, and 12 bases lay in between. Germline CDR1 reads MNHNY; CDR2 reads SVGAGI (reference sequence). The CDR3 sequence is CASRRQEYGYTF. CDR3 DNA sequence: TGTGCCAGCCGGAGGCAGGAATATGGCTACACCTTC.

The chain recombines TRBV19 with TRBJ2-7; D not resolved. The CDR3 spans 13 residues. V was trimmed by 1 base and J by 6 bases, leaving 10 bases between them. Germline V gene sequence: CDR1 LNHDA, CDR2 SQIVND (reference sequence). The chain's CDR3 is CASSIGSLAEQYF. In DNA form, the CDR3 reads TGTGCCAGTAGTATAGGCTCCTTAGCCGAGCAGTACTTC.

On this clone itself: One end of the junction does not line up with germline, which may come from a read error. The V gene is TRBV7-2, the J gene TRBJ2-5, with 14 bases aligning to TRBD2. Per the germline V gene, CDR1 is SGHTA and CDR2 is FQGNSA. This CDR3 contains 15 residues. The CDR3 loop reads CASSPRLAGGPSLNF. CDR3 nucleotides: TGTGCCAGCAGCCCTCGACTAGCGGGAGGGCCCTCCCTTAACTTC.